These T cell receptor beta chains were read from a single sample in a study of T cell responses to AZD1222 COVID-19 vaccine. Measured with immunoSEQ multiplex PCR; TCRdb has only the in-frame clones, and not every one. Of about 80,000 clones listed, roughly 85% were seen once; the top ten hold about 3%. The specimen comprised peripheral blood, sampled 28 days after the second AZD1222 dose. The receptors shown here come from an adult who received the AZD1222 COVID-19 vaccine. The CDR3 runs from the conserved cysteine through the conserved F or W. The D gene is left open where the match is weak. Expanded clones get a size class; other rows say once, few or many, or leave the size out.

V,J,size,D,CDR3,DNA
TRBV30,TRBJ1-6,NA,TRBD1,CAWRAGGNSPLHF,TGTGCCTGGAGGGCAGGGGGCAATTCACCCCTCCACTTT
TRBV30,TRBJ1-2,NA,NA,CAWGGGNYGYTF,TGTGCCTGGGGCGGGGGTAACTATGGCTACACCTTC
TRBV28,TRBJ1-4,NA,NA,CASSLSGSRFNEKLFF,TGTGCCAGCAGTTTATCAGGCAGTAGGTTTAATGAAAAACTGTTTTTT
TRBV7-6,TRBJ2-1,NA,TRBD1,CASSLAGTGGHNEQFF,TGTGCCAGCAGCTTAGCCGGGACAGGGGGCCACAATGAGCAGTTCTTC
TRBV2,TRBJ2-2,NA,NA,CASSVYTGELFF,TGTGCCAGCAGTGTGTATACCGGGGAGCTGTTTTTT
TRBV7-2,TRBJ2-5,NA,NA,CASSLATGYQETQYF,TGTGCCAGCAGCTTAGCTACAGGGTACCAAGAGACCCAGTACTTC
TRBV9,TRBJ2-1,NA,TRBD1,CASTGQGAPLHSYNEQFF,TGTGCCAGCACCGGTCAGGGGGCCCCACTCCACTCCTACAATGAGCAGTTCTTC
TRBV4-1,TRBJ2-7,NA,TRBD2,CASSQVGGTGSYEQYF,TGCGCCAGCAGCCAAGTCGGGGGGACCGGCTCCTACGAGCAGTACTTC
TRBV7-8,TRBJ2-7,NA,TRBD1,CASRTDRGKNYDEQYF,TGTGCCAGCAGAACGGACAGGGGGAAGAACTACGACGAGCAGTACTTC
TRBV5-1,TRBJ1-2,NA,TRBD1,CASTPGQGGGGYTF,TGCGCCAGCACCCCCGGACAGGGCGGGGGTGGCTACACCTTC
TRBV29-1,TRBJ2-1,many,NA,CSVTDHNEQFF,TGCAGCGTGACAGACCACAATGAGCAGTTCTTC
TRBV2,TRBJ2-2,NA,TRBD1,CASTLTGGGGELFF,TGTGCCAGCACCCTGACAGGGGGCGGCGGGGAGCTGTTTTTT
TRBV3-1/TRBV3-2,TRBJ1-5,NA,NA,CASSQDGTIQPQHF,TGTGCCAGCAGCCAAGACGGGACAATCCAGCCCCAGCATTTT
TRBV6-2/TRBV6-3,TRBJ1-1,NA,NA,CASSKRENTEAFF,TGTGCCAGCAGTAAAAGGGAGAACACTGAAGCTTTCTTT
TRBV7-2,TRBJ1-1,NA,NA,CASSLSGNLITEAFF,TGTGCCAGCAGCCTCTCCGGGAACCTGATCACTGAAGCTTTCTTT
TRBV5-1,TRBJ1-2,NA,NA,CASSLEQANYTF,TGCGCCAGCAGCTTAGAACAGGCTAACTACACCTTC
TRBV19,TRBJ1-5,once,NA,CASSIRQSSNQPQHF,TGTGCCAGTAGTATTAGACAGTCTAGCAATCAGCCCCAGCATTTT
TRBV28,TRBJ2-7,NA,TRBD2,CASRYGLAGVNEQYF,TGTGCCAGCAGGTACGGACTAGCGGGAGTAAACGAGCAGTACTTC
TRBV25-1,TRBJ2-7,NA,NA,CASSEFAGSYGQYF,TGTGCCAGCAGTGAATTTGCAGGTTCCTACGGGCAGTACTTC
TRBV5-1,TRBJ1-1,NA,NA,CASSLIWERDTEAFF,TGCGCCAGCAGCTTGATTTGGGAGCGGGACACTGAAGCTTTCTTT
TRBV2,TRBJ2-2,NA,NA,CASSLRTDTGELFF,TGTGCCAGCAGTCTTAGGACGGACACCGGGGAGCTGTTTTTT
TRBV18,TRBJ1-4,NA,NA,CASKWDIRDEKLFF,TGTGCCAGCAAATGGGACATCCGAGACGAAAAACTGTTTTTT
TRBV3-1/TRBV3-2,TRBJ1-3,few,NA,CASSLAFVSGNTIYF,TGTGCCAGCAGCCTAGCGTTTGTCTCTGGAAACACCATATATTTT
TRBV12-3/TRBV12-4,TRBJ2-3,NA,NA,CASSLTGDTQYF,TGTGCCAGCAGTCTCACAGGTGATACGCAGTATTTT
TRBV28,TRBJ2-7,NA,NA,CASSSWGAPSSYEQYF,TGTGCCAGCAGTTCCTGGGGAGCGCCGAGCTCCTACGAGCAGTACTTC
TRBV7-3,TRBJ2-2,NA,NA,CASSLSIGELFF,TGTGCCAGCAGCTTAAGTATCGGGGAGCTGTTTTTT
TRBV19,TRBJ2-1,NA,NA,CASSWNTGGQNEQFF,TGTGCCAGTAGTTGGAATACGGGTGGGCAAAATGAGCAGTTCTTC
TRBV5-1,TRBJ1-4,NA,NA,CASSSEAPNEKLFF,TGCGCCAGCAGCTCGGAGGCCCCTAATGAAAAACTGTTTTTT
TRBV2,TRBJ1-2,NA,NA,CASNLGVGDGYTF,TGTGCCAGCAACCTAGGGGTCGGAGATGGCTACACCTTC
TRBV5-4,TRBJ2-7,NA,TRBD1,CASSWGQGETYEQYF,TGTGCCAGCAGCTGGGGACAGGGGGAAACCTACGAGCAGTACTTC
TRBV18,TRBJ1-2,NA,NA,CASSPPGRDGYTF,TGTGCCAGCTCACCACCGGGGCGGGATGGCTACACCTTC
TRBV28,TRBJ1-4,NA,NA,CASSLSVQQGFATNEKLFF,TGTGCCAGCAGTTTAAGTGTCCAACAGGGCTTTGCAACTAATGAAAAACTGTTTTTT
TRBV5-6,TRBJ1-2,NA,NA,CASSSDENYGYTF,TGTGCCAGCAGCTCCGACGAAAACTATGGCTACACCTTC
TRBV13,TRBJ2-7,once,TRBD1,CASSYWTGKDYEQYF,TGTGCCAGCAGCTACTGGACAGGGAAAGACTACGAGCAGTACTTC
TRBV19,TRBJ1-5,NA,NA,CASSIFQGPSNQPQHF,TGTGCCAGTAGTATCTTCCAGGGACCTAGCAATCAGCCCCAGCATTTT
TRBV19,TRBJ2-4,NA,TRBD2,CASSIRLAGVENIQYF,TGTGCCAGTAGTATAAGGCTAGCGGGAGTGGAAAACATTCAGTACTTC
TRBV4-2,TRBJ2-7,NA,TRBD2,CASSQIAGASYEQYF,TGTGCCAGCAGCCAAATAGCGGGGGCCTCCTACGAGCAGTACTTC
TRBV10-1,TRBJ1-1,few,NA,CASSELENTEAFF,TGCGCCAGCAGTGAACTGGAGAACACTGAAGCTTTCTTT